The clone carrying this T cell receptor (beta chain) was seen only a few times. V was pared by 0 bases and J by 7 bases, with 22 bases between. Germline V gene data show CDR1 as LGHNA and CDR2 as YSLEER. This CDR3 is 17 amino acids long. TCRdb reprocessed the RT-PCR reads via MiXCR and lists one record per CDR3 protein. The sample records almost 700,000 distinct CDR3 sequences, approximately 15% being singletons. The rearrangement joins TRBV4-3 to TRBJ2-7; D possibly matches TRBD1 or TRBD2 (5 bases each). The receptor's source is a female donor in good health, serving as a healthy control. The sequencing sample was made of memory CD4+ T cells from blood. CDR3: CASSQDYRGARKGEQYF. DNA for the CDR3: TGCGCCAGCAGCCAAGATTACAGAGGGGCCCGAAAAGGGGAGCAGTACTTC.